Below are 5 T cell receptor beta chains sequenced from a single sample in a study of cytomegalovirus exposure and HLA in healthy donors (dated by TCRdb to the late 2010s). The library came from the immunoSEQ multiplex PCR assay. The multiplex PCR relied on a mix of 60 forward primers for TCR Vbeta segments and 13 reverse primers for TCR Jbeta segments. TCRdb took over this immuneACCESS table, retaining in-frame rearrangements with V and J assigned. Such tables are incomplete; in checked studies, under half of the missing clones stem from an unresolved V gene, and the remainder is unexplained. The sample includes under 150,000 clones, with 82% observed a single time. Over 2.5% of the sample is taken by the ten largest. Sequencing input: PBMCs. These receptors were taken from a male donor in good health and CMV-seronegative.

The V and J genes are TRBV6-6 and TRBJ1-2, with D possibly being TRBD1 (6 bases). The germline V and J ends were trimmed by 7 bases and 8 bases, with 11 bases remaining between them. Germline V gene sequence: CDR1 MNHNY, CDR2 SVGAGI (reference sequence). The CDR3 runs to 11 residues. The CDR3: CASTTQGGYTF. In DNA, the CDR3 is TGTGCCAGCACCACCCAGGGGGGCTACACCTTC.

The V gene is TRBV5-4, the J gene TRBJ2-7; D gene uncertain. Trimming stripped 0 bases from V and 0 bases from J, with 10 bases between. This CDR3 has 15 residues. The V gene's germline CDR1 is SGHNT and CDR2 YYREEE (reference sequence). CDR3 nucleotides: TGTGCCAGCAGCTTGGACGGGTTCAGCTCCTACGAGCAGTACTTC. Translating gives CASSLDGFSSYEQYF.

The CDR3 sequence is CASSLRLAGEWFLTGELFF. In DNA form, the CDR3 reads TGTGCCAGCAGTTTACGACTAGCGGGAGAATGGTTTCTCACCGGGGAGCTGTTTTTT. J is TRBJ2-2 and V is TRBV27; 12 bases map to TRBD2. V dropped 2 bases and J dropped 4; count of bases not matched to a gene: 11. The CDR3 runs 19 residues. Germline CDR1 MNHEY, CDR2 SMNVEV (reference sequence).

The V call is TRBV15, the J call TRBJ2-7, with TRBD1 identical over 9 bases. J lost 6 bases, V lost 0 bases, and 6 bases had no gene match. CDR1 and CDR2 (germline): LNHNV, YYDKDF (reference sequence). This CDR3 comprises 15 residues. The CDR3 here is CATSRDRDRVAEQYF. CDR3 bases: TGTGCCACCAGCAGAGATCGGGACAGGGTTGCCGAGCAGTACTTC.

This rearrangement joins TRBV29-1 to TRBJ2-3; D is possibly TRBD1 (7 bases). CDR3 length: 14 amino acids. V was shortened by 6 bases and J by 2 bases, with 15 bases between the two germline ends. Germline V lookup: CDR1 SQVTM, CDR2 ANQGSEA. The chain's CDR3 is CSVRGTSLTDTQYF. The CDR3 DNA reads TGCAGCGTCAGGGGGACTTCCCTCACAGATACGCAGTATTTT.